The T cell receptor (beta chain) described here comes from a study of blood T cell repertoires in COVID-19. Turning to the study itself: PBMCs, B-cell-depleted T cells, or T cells provided the cDNA or gDNA that made up the material.

The germline V gene encodes CDR1 SGDLS and CDR2 YYNGEE. The CDR3 consists of 16 residues. Trimming removed 1 base from V and 0 bases from J, with 13 bases in between. Here immunoSEQ multiplex PCR was the method, and the copy in TCRdb shows in-frame clones only, minus some. The table records some 420,000 clones, 85% to 90% of them present only once. Assignments of participants to cohorts depended upon their own reported clinical history. Cohort 3 recovery required two negative PCRs, clearance, or symptom resolution. The chain recombines TRBV9 with TRBJ1-1, with a tentative D call TRBD1 (5 bases). Source material: PBMCs or T cells enriched from blood (not recorded which). The sequence came from a man under 40 who had recovered from COVID-19. CDR3 loop: CASSVLLGGLNTEAFF. For the CDR3, the DNA is TGTGCCAGCAGCGTACTGTTGGGGGGTCTGAACACTGAAGCTTTCTTT.